This entry lists 19 T cell receptor beta chains sequenced from one sample in a study of PD-1 blockade in classical Hodgkin lymphoma. Noted time point: newly diagnosed, previously untreated cHL patient sample. TCRdb keeps only in-frame clones here, not all; method: immunoSEQ multiplex PCR. The repertoire consists of roughly 77,000 clones, with over 90% occurring once and the leading ten covering 2% to 3%. Sequencing was done on a sample of peripheral blood mononuclear cells (PBMCs). These receptors were collected from a human donor with classical Hodgkin lymphoma.

The V call is TRBV19, the J call TRBJ2-2, with a possible D match to TRBD2 (5 bases). Germline assignment: CDR1 LNHDA and CDR2 SQIVND (reference sequence). CDR3 length: 13 amino acids. The V gene lost 7 bases and the J gene lost 5 bases, with 11 bases spanning the gap. The CDR3 DNA follows: TGTGCCAGTACCCTTCGGGGTACCGGGGAGCTGTTTTTT. Amino acids: CASTLRGTGELFF. Based on the CDR3 plus reference TRBV19 and TRBJ2-2, the full variable domain is DGGITQSPKYLFRKEGQNVTLSCEQNLNHDAMYWYRQDPGQGLRLIYYSQIVNDFQKGDIAEGYSVSREKKESFPLTVTSAQKNPTAFYLCASTLRGTGELFFGEGSRLTVL.

The genes are TRBV28 and TRBJ2-1; 7 bases agree with TRBD2. Germline V gives CDR1 MDHEN, CDR2 SYDVKM. V shed 4 bases, J shed 0 bases, and the junction held 12 bases outside the gene matches. The CDR3 is made up of 18 amino acids. The CDR3 bases are TGTGCCAGCAGTTCCGGTGGACTAGTCCCATCCTCCTACAATGAGCAGTTCTTC. Translation gives CASSSGGLVPSSYNEQFF.

In its sample, this clone was seen once. The CDR3 reads CASSETGILEQYF. CDR3 DNA sequence: TGTGCCAGCAGTGAGACAGGAATACTTGAGCAGTACTTC. The V gene is TRBV6-1, the J gene TRBJ2-7; a possible D gene is TRBD1 (6 bases). The CDR3 runs 13 residues. Trimming removed 3 bases at V and 7 bases at J, with 13 bases between. CDR1 and CDR2 from the germline V gene are MNHNS and SASEGT.

V is TRBV6-6 and J is TRBJ2-3; D might be TRBD2 (6 bases). CDR1 and CDR2 (germline): MNHNY, SVGAGI (reference sequence). Trimming removed 5 bases at V and 8 bases at J, with 11 bases between. The CDR3 covers 12 residues. The CDR3 is CASSRGRPTQYF. For the CDR3, the DNA is TGTGCCAGCAGTCGTGGGAGGCCTACGCAGTATTTT.

The chain employs TRBV20-1 and TRBJ2-1; D gene ambiguous. V lost 0 bases to trimming and J lost 8 bases, with 5 bases between them. Germline values: CDR1 DFQATT, CDR2 SNEGSKA (reference sequence). This CDR3 region has 11 residues. CDR3 nucleotide sequence: TGCAGTGCTAGAGATCGGGATGAGCAGTTCTTC. It translates to CSARDRDEQFF.

The chain combines TRBV16 with TRBJ1-1; D possibly corresponds to TRBD1 (5 bases). Between the trimmed V and J ends, which lost 2 bases and 4 bases, there was a span of 5 bases. This CDR3 is 12 amino acids long. Germline V gene sequence: CDR1 KGHSY, CDR2 FQNENV. CDR3 bases: TGTGCCAGCAGCCAAGGGGGCACTGAAGCTTTCTTT. Its protein product is CASSQGGTEAFF.

The chain uses TRBV7-9 and TRBJ1-5; D not resolved. The germline V and J ends were trimmed by 5 bases and 3 bases, with 17 bases remaining between them. Germline V gives CDR1 SEHNR, CDR2 FQNEAQ (reference sequence). This CDR3 is built from 16 residues. CDR3 sequence reads: CASSPAAGVPNQPQHF. The CDR3, as DNA: TGTGCCAGCAGCCCAGCGGCCGGGGTCCCCAATCAGCCCCAGCATTTT.

The V and J genes are TRBV5-8 and TRBJ2-7; D ambiguous. The germline V and J ends were trimmed by 2 bases and 6 bases, with 12 bases remaining between them. The CDR3 is made up of 13 amino acids. The germline V gene has CDR1 SGHTS and CDR2 YDEGEE. CDR3: CASSFGSWGEQYF. CDR3 sequence (DNA): TGTGCCAGCAGCTTCGGAAGTTGGGGCGAGCAGTACTTC.

This clone was seen only once. The chain couples TRBV10-3 to TRBJ1-3; tentative D call: TRBD1 (6 bases). The CDR3 totals 15 residues. Germline assignment: CDR1 ENHRY and CDR2 SYGVKD. V shed 3 bases and J shed 2 bases, with 11 bases lying between them. CDR3 in DNA: TGTGCCATCAGTGAACGGGGGCTTGCTGGAAACACCATATATTTT. Translating gives CAISERGLAGNTIYF.

This rearrangement joins TRBV7-8 to TRBJ1-2, with no clear D. Germline V gene lookup returns CDR1 SGHVS and CDR2 FQNEAQ. Trimming took 1 base from V and 4 from J, leaving 16 bases between them. The CDR3 has 16 amino acids. The CDR3 loop is CASSLGVKGLAYGYTF. CDR3 bases: TGTGCCAGCAGCTTAGGGGTGAAGGGTTTAGCCTATGGCTACACCTTC.

This rearrangement joins TRBV25-1 to TRBJ2-5; D is uncertain. Germline V gene data show CDR1 as MGHDK and CDR2 as SYGVNS. Trimming removed 4 bases at V and 2 bases at J, with 5 bases between. This CDR3 has 12 residues. CDR3: CASSGYQETQYF. The DNA for the CDR3 is TGTGCCAGCAGTGGCTATCAAGAGACCCAGTACTTC.

This chain joins TRBV5-1 and TRBJ2-7; 10 nucleotides align to TRBD2. The CDR3 loop spans 16 amino acids. Trimming took 2 bases from V and 3 from J; bases not matched to a gene: 8. Germline loops: CDR1 SGHRS, CDR2 YFSETQ. The CDR3 DNA reads TGCGCCAGCAGCTTACTAGCGGGACGGATACACTACGAGCAGTACTTC. It specifies CASSLLAGRIHYEQYF.

V gene TRBV9 combines with J gene TRBJ2-1; 8 nucleotides agree with TRBD2. Germline loops: CDR1 SGDLS, CDR2 YYNGEE. The ends lost 3 bases at V and 1 base at J; junction bases unmatched: 9. The CDR3 contains 17 residues. The CDR3 sequence: CASSANPSGPSYNEQFF. CDR3 nucleotides: TGTGCCAGCAGCGCAAACCCTAGCGGGCCTTCCTACAATGAGCAGTTCTTC.

In DNA form, the CDR3 reads TGTGCCAGCAGTTTATCGAGCGGGTACTGGGGGGAGCTGTTTTTT. It specifies CASSLSSGYWGELFF. The chain recombines TRBV27 with TRBJ2-2, with a tentative D call TRBD2 (6 bases). The germline gives CDR1 MNHEY, CDR2 SMNVEV (reference sequence). V lost 0 bases and J lost 8, with 13 bases in between. The CDR3 extends over 15 amino acids.

This chain links TRBV7-2 with TRBJ2-5, with no clear D. V was shortened by 1 base and J by 1 base, with 7 bases between the two germline ends. Germline V lookup: CDR1 SGHTA, CDR2 FQGNSA. The CDR3 spans 14 residues. CDR3 bases: TGTGCCAGCAGCTTAGATAGCCTCCAAGAGACCCAGTACTTC. It specifies CASSLDSLQETQYF.

The CDR3: CASSTQGGQGQPQHF. CDR3 bases: TGCGCCAGCAGCACCCAGGGGGGACAGGGCCAGCCCCAGCATTTT. V and J are TRBV5-1 and TRBJ1-5, with 9 nucleotides matching TRBD1. The V gene end was trimmed by 4 bases and the J gene end by 7 bases; junction bases not matched to a gene: 9. This CDR3 has 15 residues. Germline CDR1 reads SGHRS; CDR2 reads YFSETQ.

V usage is TRBV7-2 and J usage is TRBJ1-1; D might be TRBD1 (6 bases). The V gene's germline CDR1 is SGHTA and CDR2 FQGNSA. V lost 6 bases and J 10 bases, leaving 18 bases between the germline ends. This CDR3 contains 13 residues. The CDR3 protein is CASSQVQGLGAFF. The CDR3 nucleotides read TGTGCCAGCAGTCAAGTCCAGGGGTTAGGAGCTTTCTTT.

The chain combines TRBV7-8 with TRBJ1-2, with TRBD1 matching over 7 bases. This CDR3 spans 16 amino acids. Trimming removed 6 bases from V and 4 bases from J; junction bases left unmatched: 14. The germline CDR1 and CDR2 sequences are SGHVS and FQNEAQ. The CDR3 nucleotides read TGTGCCAGCAGGCTGGCCGGGACAGAAGTACTCTATGGCTACACCTTC. Translation gives CASRLAGTEVLYGYTF.

J is TRBJ2-3 and V is TRBV5-6; D tentatively fits TRBD1 or TRBD2 (5 bases each). There are 12 residues in the CDR3. CDR1 is SGHDT and CDR2 is YYEEEE in the germline V gene. Deletions cut 2 bases from V and 7 bases from J, with 8 bases between. CDR3 sequence: CASSLWGNTQYF. DNA of the CDR3: TGTGCCAGCAGCTTATGGGGGAATACGCAGTATTTT.